Detailed here is one TCR beta chain. These data come from a study of T cell responses to AZD1222 COVID-19 vaccine. Here immunoSEQ multiplex PCR was the method, and the copy in TCRdb shows in-frame clones only, minus some. Of roughly 100,000 clones in the sample, 70% to 90% were seen once. The sequence was collected from an adult in good health. The sequencing here drew on peripheral blood, taken on day 0 of AZD1222 vaccination.

CDR3 amino acids: CASSLFQGRGTEAFF. DNA for the CDR3: TGTGCCAGCAGCTTGTTCCAGGGGCGTGGGACTGAAGCTTTCTTT. The chain uses TRBV5-6 and TRBJ1-1, with D possibly being TRBD1 (6 bases). V was shortened by 1 base and J by 5 bases, with 15 bases between the two germline ends. The CDR3 totals 15 residues. CDR1 and CDR2 from the germline V gene are SGHDT and YYEEEE.